Listed here are 23 T cell receptor beta chains from one sample, sequenced in a study of T cell changes during pregnancy in multiple sclerosis. Clones were sequenced by immunoSEQ multiplex PCR, and TCRdb holds only the in-frame ones, with some missing. Here the sample spans about 99,000 clones, about 91% being singletons. This material consisted of peripheral blood, taken after pregnancy. Receptors originate from a female donor with multiple sclerosis, enrolled in a pregnancy study.

The V call is TRBV9, the J call TRBJ2-5; D may be TRBD2 (6 bases). This CDR3 region has 15 residues. Deletions cut 3 bases from V and 4 bases from J, with 16 bases between. Per germline, CDR1 SGDLS and CDR2 YYNGEE. The CDR3 DNA is TGTGCCAGCAGCGGCGGGACGGCGGGTGTAGAGACCCAGTACTTC. It encodes CASSGGTAGVETQYF.

The gene calls are TRBV19 and TRBJ2-7; 10 positions match TRBD1. In germline, CDR1 is LNHDA, CDR2 SQIVND (reference sequence). CDR3 length: 16 residues. After removal of 5 bases from V and 1 base from J, the junction contained 8 bases not matched to a gene. The CDR3 DNA reads TGTGCCAGTAGTCCACAGACAGGGGGCTCTTCCTACGAGCAGTACTTC. This encodes CASSPQTGGSSYEQYF.

CDR3: CASSDRTGKNPEAFF. Here the CDR3 DNA reads TGTGCCAGCAGCGACCGGACAGGGAAAAATCCTGAAGCTTTCTTT. The V and J genes are TRBV9 and TRBJ1-1, with 8 bases lining up with TRBD1. J lost 6 bases, V lost 3 bases, and 10 bases had no gene match. Germline V lookup: CDR1 SGDLS, CDR2 YYNGEE. CDR3 size: 15 residues. Looking up the rest from reference TRBV9 and TRBJ1-1 gives the full variable domain: DSGVTQTPKHLITATGQRVTLRCSPRSGDLSVYWYQQSLDQGLQFLIQYYNGEERAKGNILERFSAQQFPDLHSELNLSSLELGDSALYFCASSDRTGKNPEAFFGQGTRLTVV.

The chain joins TRBV4-3 to TRBJ2-2; the match to TRBD1 covers 10 bases. The CDR3 covers 14 residues. Germline-derived CDR1 and CDR2 are LGHNA and YSLEER. V was clipped by 4 bases and J by 6 bases; unmatched bases: 2. The DNA of the CDR3 is TGCGCCAGCAGCCTCGGACAGGGGGCCGGGGAGCTGTTTTTT. The encoded protein is CASSLGQGAGELFF.

The genes are TRBV25-1 and TRBJ2-5; a possible D gene is TRBD1 (5 bases). The DNA matches TRBJ2-7 better at its end, which makes the J call doubtful. Germline V lookup: CDR1 MGHDK, CDR2 SYGVNS. The CDR3 length is 15 residues. The CDR3 coding sequence is TGTGCCAGCAGTGAATCGGGCAGGGCTCGTTACGAGCAGTACTTC. Amino acid sequence: CASSESGRARYEQYF.

The rearrangement uses TRBV7-9 and TRBJ1-4, with 10 positions matching TRBD1. Per germline, CDR1 SEHNR and CDR2 FQNEAQ (reference sequence). The CDR3 consists of 15 residues. Trimming removed 3 bases from V and 7 bases from J; junction bases left unmatched: 5. For the CDR3, the DNA is TGTGCCAGCAGCTTCGACAGGGGGCGAAGTGAAAAACTGTTTTTT. Its translation: CASSFDRGRSEKLFF. The complete variable domain, with remaining parts taken from reference TRBV7-9 and TRBJ1-4, reads DTGVSQNPRHKITKRGQNVTFRCDPISEHNRLYWYRQTLGQGPEFLTYFQNEAQLEKSRLLSDRFSAERPKGSFSTLEIQRTEQGDSAMYLCASSFDRGRSEKLFFGSGTQLSVL.

The chain recombines TRBV18 with TRBJ1-5; TRBD1 might be the D (6 bases). V lost 2 bases, J lost 8 bases, and 16 bases lay in between. Germline-derived CDR1 and CDR2 are KGHSH and LQKENI. This CDR3 spans 15 amino acids. DNA of the CDR3: TGTGCCAGCTCACCAGGAAACAGGGTCGGGGAGCCCCAGCATTTT. It specifies CASSPGNRVGEPQHF.

The chain joins TRBV18 to TRBJ1-2; 7 bases map to TRBD1. The CDR3 is made up of 15 amino acids. V dropped 6 bases and J dropped 4; count of bases not matched to a gene: 11. CDR1 KGHSH and CDR2 LQKENI come from the germline V gene. The CDR3 coding sequence is TGTGCCAGCTCCGATTACAGGGGAACGAGCTATGGCTACACCTTC. Protein product: CASSDYRGTSYGYTF.

The genes are TRBV10-3 and TRBJ1-6; D gene unclear. This CDR3 has 18 residues. The V end lost 4 bases, the J end lost 10 bases, and 26 bases lay between the germline ends. Germline V gives CDR1 ENHRY, CDR2 SYGVKD. CDR3 region: CAISGEGTFSNVRSPLHF. The CDR3 bases are TGTGCCATCAGTGGAGAGGGAACGTTCTCTAACGTCCGATCACCCCTCCACTTT.

This rearrangement joins TRBV5-1 to TRBJ2-5; 8 bases match TRBD1. CDR3 size: 15 residues. CDR1 is SGHRS, CDR2 YFSETQ, per germline. With 2 bases clipped from V and 2 bases from J, the junction kept 5 bases outside the gene matches. The CDR3 sequence is CASSFDRGGQETQYF. CDR3 sequence (DNA): TGCGCCAGCAGCTTCGACAGGGGTGGACAAGAGACCCAGTACTTC. The full variable domain, in which reference TRBV5-1 and TRBJ2-5 provide the parts outside the CDR3, is KAGVTQTPRYLIKTRGQQVTLSCSPISGHRSVSWYQQTPGQGLQFLFEYFSETQRNKGNFPGRFSGRQFSNSRSEMNVSTLELGDSALYLCASSFDRGGQETQYFGPGTRLLVL.

The chain carries TRBV5-5 and TRBJ1-6; 9 bases agree with TRBD1. Trimming took 5 bases from V and 9 from J; bases not matched to a gene: 9. The CDR3 contains 15 residues. Germline V gene data show CDR1 as SGHKS and CDR2 as YYEKEE (reference sequence). The CDR3 spells CASSPIQGAGSPLHF. DNA for the CDR3: TGTGCCAGCAGTCCAATACAGGGGGCGGGTTCACCCCTCCACTTT.

This chain joins TRBV5-4 and TRBJ2-2; 7 nucleotides agree with TRBD2. The CDR3 totals 16 residues. CDR1 is SGHNT and CDR2 is YYREEE in the germline V gene (reference sequence). Trimming at V came to 1 base and at J to 5 bases, leaving 8 bases not matched to a gene. The CDR3 here is CASSLRAGVSTGELFF. CDR3 DNA sequence: TGTGCCAGCAGCTTGCGCGCGGGGGTATCAACCGGGGAGCTGTTTTTT.

The rearrangement links TRBV27 to TRBJ2-2; perhaps TRBD1 as D (6 bases). The CDR3 is made up of 14 amino acids. V lost 5 bases to trimming and J lost 3 bases, with 10 bases between them. The germline CDR1 and CDR2 sequences are MNHEY and SMNVEV (reference sequence). The CDR3 DNA reads as TGTGCCAGCAGTCTGGACAGATACACCGGGGAGCTGTTTTTT. Translated, it gives CASSLDRYTGELFF.

V usage is TRBV2 and J usage is TRBJ2-7, with D possibly TRBD1 on 5 matching bases. Trimming removed 7 bases at V and 6 bases at J, with 13 bases between. The germline V gene has CDR1 SNHLY and CDR2 FYNNEI. The CDR3 consists of 12 residues. The CDR3 reads CASTLERGEQYF. Written as DNA, the CDR3 is TGTGCCAGCACCCTGGAAAGGGGCGAGCAGTACTTC.

The rearrangement links TRBV6-1 to TRBJ1-4; the match to TRBD1 covers 7 bases. CDR3 length: 12 residues. After removal of 9 bases from V and 8 bases from J, the junction contained 6 bases not matched to a gene. CDR1 is MNHNS, CDR2 SASEGT, per germline. The CDR3 here is CASGRGMEKLFF. CDR3 nucleotide sequence: TGTGCCAGTGGCAGGGGGATGGAAAAACTGTTTTTT.

The chain links TRBV5-4 to TRBJ1-1; 7 bases match TRBD1. The germline V gene encodes CDR1 SGHNT and CDR2 YYREEE (reference sequence). CDR3 length equals 14 residues. V shed 0 bases and J 5 bases; nucleotides not matched to a gene: 4. The CDR3 region is CASSLEGARTEAFF. The CDR3 coding sequence is TGTGCCAGCAGCTTGGAGGGGGCGAGGACTGAAGCTTTCTTT.

This chain connects TRBV6-5 to TRBJ2-5; unclear D gene. V was cut by 8 bases and J by 5 bases, with 9 bases left in between. This CDR3 is 11 amino acids long. From germline, CDR1 is MNHEY and CDR2 SVGAGI. CDR3 in amino acids: CASGVRETQYF. Here the CDR3 DNA reads TGTGCCAGCGGCGTGCGGGAGACCCAGTACTTC.

This rearrangement joins TRBV7-2 to TRBJ2-2; TRBD1 might be the D (5 bases). Germline CDR1 and CDR2: SGHTA and FQGNSA. This CDR3 is 16 amino acids long. With 5 bases removed from V and 2 bases from J, the gap between germline ends came to 15 bases. CDR3 protein: CASSRGQILNTGELFF. The CDR3 bases are TGTGCCAGCAGCCGTGGACAAATCTTAAACACCGGGGAGCTGTTTTTT. The full variable domain, rest sourced from reference TRBV7-2 and TRBJ2-2, is GAGVSQSPSNKVTEKGKDVELRCDPISGHTALYWYRQSLGQGLEFLIYFQGNSAPDKSGLPSDRFSAERTGGSVSTLTIQRTQQEDSAVYLCASSRGQILNTGELFFGEGSRLTVL.

This chain joins TRBV2 and TRBJ2-1; 9 bases are shared with TRBD1. The CDR3 totals 14 residues. V lost 8 bases to trimming and J lost 4 bases; unmatched junction nucleotides: 6. Looked up from germline, CDR1 is SNHLY and CDR2 is FYNNEI. The CDR3 loop reads CASFWTGAYNEQFF. CDR3 DNA sequence: TGTGCCAGCTTTTGGACAGGGGCTTACAATGAGCAGTTCTTC.

A single count supports this clone. The rearrangement uses TRBV6-5 and TRBJ1-1, with D possibly TRBD1 on 6 matching bases. The CDR3 consists of 14 residues. Germline CDR1 reads MNHEY; CDR2 reads SVGAGI. V lost 6 bases and J lost 1, with 12 bases in between. CDR3 in amino acids: CASRTGTGNTEAFF. CDR3 sequence (DNA): TGTGCCAGCAGAACAGGGACGGGGAACACTGAAGCTTTCTTT.

The rearrangement links TRBV11-2 to TRBJ2-7, with TRBD1 matching over 9 bases. The CDR3 runs 14 residues. J lost 7 bases, V lost 5 bases, and 9 bases had no gene match. The germline CDR1 and CDR2 sequences are SGHAT and FQNNGV. The CDR3 here is CASSIPQGAGEQYF. The CDR3 nucleotides read TGTGCCAGCAGCATACCACAGGGGGCGGGGGAGCAGTACTTC.

The table lists this clone with a count of one. This chain joins TRBV29-1 and TRBJ2-1; 8 nucleotides align to TRBD2. The CDR3 runs 12 residues. Germline-derived CDR1 and CDR2 are SQVTM and ANQGSEA. Trimming removed 6 bases from V and 4 bases from J; junction bases left unmatched: 2. CDR3: CSVLAGYNEQFF. In DNA, the CDR3 is TGCAGCGTGTTAGCGGGGTACAATGAGCAGTTCTTC.

This rearrangement joins TRBV29-1 to TRBJ2-2, with D unclear. This CDR3 is 12 amino acids long. Germline CDR1 is SQVTM and CDR2 is ANQGSEA. V lost 2 bases, J lost 8 bases, and 9 bases lay in between. Here the CDR3 reads CSVEHRPGELFF. The CDR3, as DNA: TGCAGCGTTGAACACAGACCGGGGGAGCTGTTTTTT.